This T cell receptor beta chain was sequenced for a study of T cells after yellow fever vaccination (dated by TCRdb to about 2019). Describing the broader study: The SMART-Seq v4 Ultra Low Input RNA kit was used to prepare libraries from fractions with low cell numbers. To follow T-cell clones before and after primary and booster YFV17D yellow fever vaccination, bulk TCR alpha and beta repertoires were sequenced over time. The cohort comprised two healthy male donors, one aged 18 to 29 and one aged 30 to 40 years. Blood samples were taken at several timepoints before and after primary and secondary immunization, and bulk PBMC replicates and cell subsets were isolated. The study at large found these results: Because the study included only a couple of donors, the extent to which the findings can be generalized is limited. A small share of clonotypes was detected in both CD4 and CD8 compartments, with the overlap likely arising from convergent recombination. Most clones expanded after primary vaccination were re-detected after the booster (96% of CD4 and roughly 85% of CD8), suggesting broad memory maintenance. Compared with the primary T-cell response, the secondary T-cell response was weaker but faster, peaking on day 5 rather than day 15. Computational filtering was needed because FACS-sorted repertoires could contain abundant contaminating clonotypes from the bulk population.

TCRdb lists the instrument as Illumina NovaSeq 6000. TCR cDNA was synthesized by 5'RACE template switching, which introduced a universal primer site and unique molecular identifiers. cDNA synthesis was primed from both the TCR alpha and TCR beta constant segments. Two PCR steps were used to amplify libraries, with sample barcodes and sequencing adapters being added in the second step. Sequencing of libraries was done on Illumina HiSeq 2500 (2x100 bp) or NovaSeq (2x150 bp). Per the original workflow: Reads were demultiplexed and collapsed into UMI consensus sequences with MIGEC, and V(D)J alignment was performed with MiXCR. Using edgeR on replicate PBMC samples, clonotypes were called vaccine-responding if FDR was below 0.01 and the log2 fold change was above 5 up to day 15. Each bulk clonotype received a CD4 or CD8 identity based on whether the sequenced CD4 or CD8 repertoire contained that clonotype at higher abundance. The raw public data were reprocessed by TCRdb itself: fastp quality trimming at Q25, MiXCR clonotype calling, in-frame beta chains only. Rows matching on CDR3 protein sequence are summarized as one entry with the most common DNA and genes. Clone size and V and J calls follow TCRdb, not the original study. A total of 250,000 or so distinct CDR3 sequences appear in this sample, about 3.5% of them only once. The top ten constitute roughly a fifth of the sample.

This specimen's treatment or condition label, per the study, means: live attenuated yellow fever vaccine strain. At every blood-draw timepoint, two biological replicates of bulk PBMCs were collected. A standard Ficoll-Paque protocol was used to isolate PBMCs from peripheral blood. TriZol was used to extract RNA from bulk PBMCs, from CD4 and CD8 fractions, and from dextramer-positive and dextramer-negative fractions. This clonotype was detected a few times. Its antigen has not been determined. Nothing much larger sits one base from this clone, and base qualities are not available. Including cysteine and phenylalanine, the CDR3 has 18 amino acids. Only the CDR3 DNA is retained, 54 bases long and in frame from the first base. V and J lose 7 bases and 0 bases, and a span of 19 bases separates them. The germline V gene (reference sequence) specifies LGHDT as CDR1 and YNNKEL as CDR2.

The source of this sequence is a man between 18 and 35 years old who received the YFV17D yellow fever vaccine. The material sequenced was PBMCs, taken 15 days after the yellow fever booster vaccination. This chain is built from TRBV3-1 and TRBJ2-6, with the D call tentatively TRBD1 or TRBD2, each fitting 5 bases. The DNA is as follows: TGTGCCAGCAACAAACTCCGGGACGGCGTCTCTGGGGCCAACGTCCTGACTTTC. Translated, this gives CASNKLRDGVSGANVLTF.